Listed below are T cell receptor beta chains from one sample, sequenced in a study of blood T cell repertoires in COVID-19. TCRdb keeps only in-frame clones here, not all; method: immunoSEQ multiplex PCR. The profile covers 75,000 to 95,000 clones, with 72% appearing a single time and roughly 24% taken by the ten largest. Sequencing input: peripheral blood. The receptors were sampled from a woman aged 60-70 years in a cohort sampled during active or convalescent COVID-19. CDR3s include the opening cysteine and the closing phenylalanine or tryptophan. The D gene is left open where the match is weak. The size of a clone is reported for some rows only, either as once, few or many, or as a class for expanded clones.

CDR3 DNA: TGTGCCAGCAGCTTGACAGGGGCCAACACTGAAGCTTTCTTT
CDR3 protein: CASSLTGANTEAFF
D gene: TRBD1
clone size: .
V gene: TRBV7-3
J gene: TRBJ1-1

CDR3 DNA: TGCGCCAGCAGTCGGACAGTCGCGCCGGGAAACACCATATATTTT
CDR3 protein: CASSRTVAPGNTIYF
D gene: .
clone size: few
V gene: TRBV4-3
J gene: TRBJ1-3

CDR3 DNA: TGCGCCAGCAGTCAGGGAGGGATGAACACTGAAGCTTTCTTT
CDR3 protein: CASSQGGMNTEAFF
D gene: .
clone size: .
V gene: TRBV5-1
J gene: TRBJ1-1

CDR3 DNA: TGCGCCAGCAGTAACCGGCAGGGGGCCTACGAGCAGTACTTC
CDR3 protein: CASSNRQGAYEQYF
D gene: TRBD1
clone size: .
V gene: TRBV5-1
J gene: TRBJ2-7

CDR3 DNA: TGTGCCAGCAGAGTAGCGGGGGCTACCTACGAGCAGTACTTC
CDR3 protein: CASRVAGATYEQYF
D gene: TRBD2
clone size: .
V gene: TRBV28
J gene: TRBJ2-7

CDR3 DNA: TGCAGCGTTGAAGATATTTATCAGGACTACAATGAGCAGTTCTTC
CDR3 protein: CSVEDIYQDYNEQFF
D gene: .
clone size: .
V gene: TRBV29-1
J gene: TRBJ2-1

CDR3 DNA: TGCGCCAGCAGCTTGCAGACGCGTCTCGGGGGCTACACCTTC
CDR3 protein: CASSLQTRLGGYTF
D gene: .
clone size: .
V gene: TRBV5-1
J gene: TRBJ1-2

CDR3 DNA: TGTGCCAGCAGCCAGTTCCAGGGGGCGCAGGAGCAGTACTTC
CDR3 protein: CASSQFQGAQEQYF
D gene: TRBD1
clone size: .
V gene: TRBV3-1/TRBV3-2
J gene: TRBJ2-7

CDR3 DNA: TGCGCCAGCAGCCGGGACACTCAGACCTCCTACGAGCAGTACTTC
CDR3 protein: CASSRDTQTSYEQYF
D gene: .
clone size: .
V gene: TRBV4-1
J gene: TRBJ2-7

CDR3 DNA: TGTGCCAGTAGTACCAGGGGGGACACTGAAGCTTTCTTT
CDR3 protein: CASSTRGDTEAFF
D gene: TRBD1
clone size: .
V gene: TRBV19
J gene: TRBJ1-1

CDR3 DNA: TGCGCCAGCAGCCAGGGGGCATCCACAGAGACCCAGTACTTC
CDR3 protein: CASSQGASTETQYF
D gene: TRBD1
clone size: .
V gene: TRBV5-1
J gene: TRBJ2-5

CDR3 DNA: TGTGCCAGCAGCCCCGACAGACTTAATGAAAAACTGTTTTTT
CDR3 protein: CASSPDRLNEKLFF
D gene: .
clone size: .
V gene: TRBV11-2
J gene: TRBJ1-4

CDR3 DNA: TGTGCCAGCAGCTTAAGGGCGGGGGGGCAACAGCGGGAGCAGTACTTC
CDR3 protein: CASSLRAGGQQREQYF
D gene: TRBD2
clone size: .
V gene: TRBV7-2
J gene: TRBJ2-7

CDR3 DNA: TGTGCCAGCAGTGAAGCAGGGGAATATGGCTACACCTTC
CDR3 protein: CASSEAGEYGYTF
D gene: .
clone size: .
V gene: TRBV6-1
J gene: TRBJ1-2

CDR3 DNA: TGTGCCAGCAGCTCAGGGGTTGGGGCCAACGTCCTGACTTTC
CDR3 protein: CASSSGVGANVLTF
D gene: .
clone size: .
V gene: TRBV7-3
J gene: TRBJ2-6

CDR3 DNA: TGTGCCACCAGCCCTGGACAGACTGAGCAGTTCTTC
CDR3 protein: CATSPGQTEQFF
D gene: .
clone size: .
V gene: TRBV15
J gene: TRBJ2-1

CDR3 DNA: TGTGCCAGCAGCGCCAGGGACACTGAAGCTTTCTTT
CDR3 protein: CASSARDTEAFF
D gene: .
clone size: once
V gene: TRBV2
J gene: TRBJ1-1

CDR3 DNA: TGTGCCAGCAGCCCAACAGGGGCCCAGCAGCCCCAGCATTTT
CDR3 protein: CASSPTGAQQPQHF
D gene: TRBD1
clone size: .
V gene: TRBV11-1
J gene: TRBJ1-5

CDR3 DNA: TGTGCCAGCTCAAGGACAGGGGGCTACGAGCAGTACTTC
CDR3 protein: CASSRTGGYEQYF
D gene: TRBD1
clone size: once
V gene: TRBV18
J gene: TRBJ2-7

CDR3 DNA: TGTGCCAGCTCACCACATCCGGAGGGTAATCAGCCCCAGCATTTT
CDR3 protein: CASSPHPEGNQPQHF
D gene: .
clone size: .
V gene: TRBV18
J gene: TRBJ1-5

CDR3 DNA: TGCGCCAGCAGCTTGGGACAGGGGAGGCACGAGCAGTACTTC
CDR3 protein: CASSLGQGRHEQYF
D gene: TRBD1
clone size: .
V gene: TRBV5-1
J gene: TRBJ2-7

CDR3 DNA: TGCGCCAGCAGCCAAGAACAAGGGACAGTCCGAAGGAGGACTTTCTTT
CDR3 protein: CASSQEQGTVRRRTFF
D gene: TRBD1
clone size: .
V gene: TRBV4-1
J gene: TRBJ1-1

CDR3 DNA: TGTGCCAGCAGTCCTCAGGGGGTCGCTGAAGCTTTCTTT
CDR3 protein: CASSPQGVAEAFF
D gene: TRBD1
clone size: .
V gene: TRBV3-1/TRBV3-2
J gene: TRBJ1-1

CDR3 DNA: TGCAGCGTTGAAGGGGAACCGGGACAGGGTTTTGGCTACACCTTC
CDR3 protein: CSVEGEPGQGFGYTF
D gene: TRBD1
clone size: .
V gene: TRBV29-1
J gene: TRBJ1-2

CDR3 DNA: TGTGCCAGCAGCGCATTGGGAGGGGCAAACTATGGCTACACCTTC
CDR3 protein: CASSALGGANYGYTF
D gene: .
clone size: .
V gene: TRBV9
J gene: TRBJ1-2

CDR3 DNA: TGTGCCAGCAATATAATCGGCTATGGCTACACCTTC
CDR3 protein: CASNIIGYGYTF
D gene: .
clone size: many
V gene: TRBV2
J gene: TRBJ1-2

CDR3 DNA: TGCGCCAGCAGCTTGTCAGGACAGGGGGCCAACGAGCAGTACTTC
CDR3 protein: CASSLSGQGANEQYF
D gene: TRBD1
clone size: few
V gene: TRBV5-1
J gene: TRBJ2-7

CDR3 DNA: TGTGCCAGCAGACCACAGGGGGCGAGAGGAAACACCATATATTTT
CDR3 protein: CASRPQGARGNTIYF
D gene: TRBD1
clone size: few
V gene: TRBV7-2
J gene: TRBJ1-3

CDR3 DNA: TGTGCCAGTAGTACCCCCCGTCTAGCGGGGGGATACAATGAGCAGTTCTTC
CDR3 protein: CASSTPRLAGGYNEQFF
D gene: TRBD2
clone size: .
V gene: TRBV19
J gene: TRBJ2-1

CDR3 DNA: TGTGCCAGCAGTTTATCGTGGGACAGTACGGGGGGCTACACCTTC
CDR3 protein: CASSLSWDSTGGYTF
D gene: TRBD1
clone size: .
V gene: TRBV27
J gene: TRBJ1-2

CDR3 DNA: TGTGCCAGCAGCCCGGGTGGGGGAGGGTCCAATTTCAATGAGCAGTTCTTC
CDR3 protein: CASSPGGGGSNFNEQFF
D gene: TRBD2
clone size: .
V gene: TRBV7-2
J gene: TRBJ2-1

CDR3 DNA: TGTGCCAGCAGCTTAGAGGGGGCGACCGCTGAAGCTTTCTTT
CDR3 protein: CASSLEGATAEAFF
D gene: TRBD1
clone size: .
V gene: TRBV13
J gene: TRBJ1-1

CDR3 DNA: TGTGCCAGCAGCAGCCGCTACGAGCAGTACTTC
CDR3 protein: CASSSRYEQYF
D gene: .
clone size: .
V gene: TRBV5-6
J gene: TRBJ2-7

CDR3 DNA: TGTGCCAGCAGCTTGTTCTCTGAGAAACTGTTTTTT
CDR3 protein: CASSLFSEKLFF
D gene: .
clone size: .
V gene: TRBV5-6
J gene: TRBJ1-4

CDR3 DNA: TGTGCCACCAGTACGGGGGGGCAGTACAATGAGCAGTTCTTC
CDR3 protein: CATSTGGQYNEQFF
D gene: TRBD2
clone size: once
V gene: TRBV15
J gene: TRBJ2-1

CDR3 DNA: TGTGCCAGTAGTCGAAATAGCGGGGGTGGGGAGACCCAGTACTTC
CDR3 protein: CASSRNSGGGETQYF
D gene: TRBD2
clone size: .
V gene: TRBV19
J gene: TRBJ2-5

CDR3 DNA: TGTGCCAGCTCACCAGACGGGGGCAATCAGCCCCAGCATTTT
CDR3 protein: CASSPDGGNQPQHF
D gene: .
clone size: .
V gene: TRBV18
J gene: TRBJ1-5

CDR3 DNA: TGTGCCAGCAGCTTGGATGGGGGGGCCCACGAGCAGTACTTC
CDR3 protein: CASSLDGGAHEQYF
D gene: .
clone size: .
V gene: TRBV5-4
J gene: TRBJ2-7